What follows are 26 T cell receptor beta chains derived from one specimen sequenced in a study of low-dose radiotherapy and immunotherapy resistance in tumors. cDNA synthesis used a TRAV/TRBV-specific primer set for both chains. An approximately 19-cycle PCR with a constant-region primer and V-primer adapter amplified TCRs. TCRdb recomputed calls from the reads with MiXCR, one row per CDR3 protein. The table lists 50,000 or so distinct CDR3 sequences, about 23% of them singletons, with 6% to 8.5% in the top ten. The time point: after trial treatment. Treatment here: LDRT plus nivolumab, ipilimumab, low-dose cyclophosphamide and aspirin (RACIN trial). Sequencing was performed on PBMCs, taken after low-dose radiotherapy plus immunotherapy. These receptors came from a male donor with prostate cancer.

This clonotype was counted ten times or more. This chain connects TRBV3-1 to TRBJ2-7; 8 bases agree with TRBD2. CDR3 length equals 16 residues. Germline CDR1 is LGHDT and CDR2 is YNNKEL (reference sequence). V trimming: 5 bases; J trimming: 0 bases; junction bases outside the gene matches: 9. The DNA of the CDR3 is TGTGCCAGCAGCGACCGGGGTAGCGGGAACTCCTACGAGCAGTACTTC. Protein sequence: CASSDRGSGNSYEQYF.

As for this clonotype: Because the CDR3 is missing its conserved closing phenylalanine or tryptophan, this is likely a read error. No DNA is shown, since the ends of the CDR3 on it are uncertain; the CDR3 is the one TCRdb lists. The CDR3 here is CASSKSGGYEQYL. The chain employs TRBV21-1 and TRBJ2-7; the table's D call, TRBD1, has no DNA check behind it. TRBV21-1 is termed a pseudogene. 13 amino acids form the CDR3, both terminal residues included.

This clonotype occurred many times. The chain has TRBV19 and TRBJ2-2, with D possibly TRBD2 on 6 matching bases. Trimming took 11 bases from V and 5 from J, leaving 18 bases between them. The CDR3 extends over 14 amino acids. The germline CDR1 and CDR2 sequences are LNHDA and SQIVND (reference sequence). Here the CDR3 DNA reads TGTGCCTCGCGGGGAGTCTTAGGAACCGGGGAGCTGTTTTTT. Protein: CASRGVLGTGELFF.

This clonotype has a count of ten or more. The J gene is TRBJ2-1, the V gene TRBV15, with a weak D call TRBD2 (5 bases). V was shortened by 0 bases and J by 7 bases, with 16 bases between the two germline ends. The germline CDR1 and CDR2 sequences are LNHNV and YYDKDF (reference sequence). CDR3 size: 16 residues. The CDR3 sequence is CATSRDRPGWSNEQFF. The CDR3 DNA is TGTGCCACCAGCAGAGATCGTCCGGGATGGTCAAATGAGCAGTTCTTC. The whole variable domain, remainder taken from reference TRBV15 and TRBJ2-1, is DAMVIQNPRYQVTQFGKPVTLSCSQTLNHNVMYWYQQKSSQAPKLLFHYYDKDFNNEADTPDNFQSRRPNTSFCFLDIRSPGLGDTAMYLCATSRDRPGWSNEQFFGPGTRLTVL.

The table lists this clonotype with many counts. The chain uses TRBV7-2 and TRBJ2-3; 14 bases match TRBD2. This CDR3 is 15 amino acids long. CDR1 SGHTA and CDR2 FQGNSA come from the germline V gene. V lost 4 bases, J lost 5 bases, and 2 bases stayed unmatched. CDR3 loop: CASSSGLAGGDTQYF. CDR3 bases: TGTGCCAGCAGCTCTGGACTAGCGGGGGGAGATACGCAGTATTTT. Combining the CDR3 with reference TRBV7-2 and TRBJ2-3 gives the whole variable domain GAGVSQSPSNKVTEKGKDVELRCDPISGHTALYWYRQSLGQGLEFLIYFQGNSAPDKSGLPSDRFSAERTGGSVSTLTIQRTQQEDSAVYLCASSSGLAGGDTQYFGPGTRLTVL.

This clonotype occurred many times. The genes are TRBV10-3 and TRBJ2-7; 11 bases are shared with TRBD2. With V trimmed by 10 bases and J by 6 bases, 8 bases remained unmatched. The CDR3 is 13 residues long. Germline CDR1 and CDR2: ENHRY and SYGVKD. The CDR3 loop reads CATGTSGRFEQYF. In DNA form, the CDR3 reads TGTGCCACGGGGACTAGCGGAAGGTTCGAGCAGTACTTC.

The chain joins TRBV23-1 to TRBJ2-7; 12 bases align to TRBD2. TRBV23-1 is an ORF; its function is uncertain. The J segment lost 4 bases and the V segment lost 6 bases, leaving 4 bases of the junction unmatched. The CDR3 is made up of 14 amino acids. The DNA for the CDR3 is TGCGCCAGCAGCCCCGGGACTAGCGGGTACGAGCAGTACTTC. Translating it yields CASSPGTSGYEQYF.

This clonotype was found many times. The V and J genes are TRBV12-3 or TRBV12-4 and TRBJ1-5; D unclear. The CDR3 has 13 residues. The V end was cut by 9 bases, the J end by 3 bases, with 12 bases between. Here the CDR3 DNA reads TGTGCCAGTAAATCCACAACCAATCAGCCCCAGCATTTT. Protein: CASKSTTNQPQHF.

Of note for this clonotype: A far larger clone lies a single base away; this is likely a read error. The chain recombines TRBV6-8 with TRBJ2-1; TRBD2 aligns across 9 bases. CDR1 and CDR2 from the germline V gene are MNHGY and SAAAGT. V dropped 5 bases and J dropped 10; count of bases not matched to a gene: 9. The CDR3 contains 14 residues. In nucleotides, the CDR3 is TGTGCCAGCAGTGGGGCTAGCGGGAACTACGAGCAGTTCTTC. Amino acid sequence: CASSGASGNYEQFF.

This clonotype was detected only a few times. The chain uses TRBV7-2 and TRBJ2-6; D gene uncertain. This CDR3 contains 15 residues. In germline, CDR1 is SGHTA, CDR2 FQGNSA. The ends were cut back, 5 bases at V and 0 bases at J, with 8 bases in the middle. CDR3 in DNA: TGTGCCAGCAGCCTAGGAAACTCTGGGGCCAACGTCCTGACTTTC. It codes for CASSLGNSGANVLTF.

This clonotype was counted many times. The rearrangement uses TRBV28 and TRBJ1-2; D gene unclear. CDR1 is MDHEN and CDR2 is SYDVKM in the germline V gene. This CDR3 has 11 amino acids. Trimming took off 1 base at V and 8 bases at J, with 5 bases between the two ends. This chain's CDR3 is CASSLYEGYTF. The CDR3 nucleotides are TGTGCCAGCAGTTTATATGAGGGCTACACCTTC.

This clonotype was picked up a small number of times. The DNA of the CDR3 is TGTGCCAGCAGCACAACGGGGGAACCCTACGAGCAGTACTTC. It translates to CASSTTGEPYEQYF. The chain couples TRBV7-2 to TRBJ2-7, with D possibly TRBD2 on 6 matching bases. Germline CDR1 is SGHTA and CDR2 is FQGNSA. The CDR3 runs 14 residues. Trimming shortened V by 5 bases and J by 2 bases, and 13 bases separated the two germline ends.

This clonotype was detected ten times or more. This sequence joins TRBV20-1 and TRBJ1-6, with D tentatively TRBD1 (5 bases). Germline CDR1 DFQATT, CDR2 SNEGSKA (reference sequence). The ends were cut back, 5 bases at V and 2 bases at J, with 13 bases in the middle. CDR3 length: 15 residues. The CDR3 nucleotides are TGCAGTGCTGGCGCCCGGGGCCCCTATAATTCACCCCTCCACTTT. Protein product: CSAGARGPYNSPLHF.

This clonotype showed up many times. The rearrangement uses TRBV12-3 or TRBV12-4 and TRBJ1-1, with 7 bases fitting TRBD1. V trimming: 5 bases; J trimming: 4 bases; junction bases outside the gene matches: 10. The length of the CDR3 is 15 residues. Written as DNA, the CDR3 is TGTGCCAGCAGTACCTCGACAGGGTTGACCACTGAAGCTTTCTTT. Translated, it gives CASSTSTGLTTEAFF.

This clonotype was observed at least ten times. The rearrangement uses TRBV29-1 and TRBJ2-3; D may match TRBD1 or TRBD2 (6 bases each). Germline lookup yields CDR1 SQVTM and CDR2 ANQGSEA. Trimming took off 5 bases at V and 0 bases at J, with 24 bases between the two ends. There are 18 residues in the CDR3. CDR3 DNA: TGCAGCGTTCACCAGACAGGCCTGGGGGGCCTAAGCACAGATACGCAGTATTTT. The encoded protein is CSVHQTGLGGLSTDTQYF.

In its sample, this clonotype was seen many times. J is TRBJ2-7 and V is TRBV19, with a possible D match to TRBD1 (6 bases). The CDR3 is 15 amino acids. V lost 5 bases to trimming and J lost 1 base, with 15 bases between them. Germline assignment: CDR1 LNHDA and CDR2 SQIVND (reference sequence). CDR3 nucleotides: TGTGCCAGTAGTCGGGGACAAAGGATGTCCTACGAGCAGTACTTC. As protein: CASSRGQRMSYEQYF.

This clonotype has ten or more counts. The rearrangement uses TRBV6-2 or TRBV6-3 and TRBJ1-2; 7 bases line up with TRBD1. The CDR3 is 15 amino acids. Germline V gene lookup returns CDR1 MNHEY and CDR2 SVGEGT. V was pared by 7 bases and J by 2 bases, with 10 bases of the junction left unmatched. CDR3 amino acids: CASTPYRGRNYGYTF. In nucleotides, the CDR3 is TGTGCCAGCACCCCTTACAGGGGACGGAACTATGGCTACACCTTC.

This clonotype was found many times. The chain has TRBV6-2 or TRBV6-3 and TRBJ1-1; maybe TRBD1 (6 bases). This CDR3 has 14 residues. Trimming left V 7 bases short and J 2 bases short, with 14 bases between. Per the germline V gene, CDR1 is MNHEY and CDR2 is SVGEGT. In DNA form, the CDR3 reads TGTGCCAGCACCAGGACAGAATCAAACACTGAAGCTTTCTTT. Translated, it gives CASTRTESNTEAFF.

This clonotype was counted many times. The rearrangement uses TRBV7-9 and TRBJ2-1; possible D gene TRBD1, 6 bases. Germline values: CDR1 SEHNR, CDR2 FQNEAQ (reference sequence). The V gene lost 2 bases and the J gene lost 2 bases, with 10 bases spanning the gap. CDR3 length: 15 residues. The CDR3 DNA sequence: TGTGCCAGCAGCTTAACAGGGTCAACCTACAATGAGCAGTTCTTC. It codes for CASSLTGSTYNEQFF. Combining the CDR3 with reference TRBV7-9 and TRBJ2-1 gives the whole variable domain DTGVSQNPRHKITKRGQNVTFRCDPISEHNRLYWYRQTLGQGPEFLTYFQNEAQLEKSRLLSDRFSAERPKGSFSTLEIQRTEQGDSAMYLCASSLTGSTYNEQFFGPGTRLTVL.

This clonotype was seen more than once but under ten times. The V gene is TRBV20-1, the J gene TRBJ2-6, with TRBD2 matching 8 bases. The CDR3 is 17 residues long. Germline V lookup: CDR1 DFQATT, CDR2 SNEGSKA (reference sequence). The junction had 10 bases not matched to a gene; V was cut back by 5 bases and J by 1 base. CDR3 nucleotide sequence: TGCAGTGCTCCCTGGGGGGCGGGAGGATCTGGGGCCAACGTCCTGACTTTC. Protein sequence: CSAPWGAGGSGANVLTF.

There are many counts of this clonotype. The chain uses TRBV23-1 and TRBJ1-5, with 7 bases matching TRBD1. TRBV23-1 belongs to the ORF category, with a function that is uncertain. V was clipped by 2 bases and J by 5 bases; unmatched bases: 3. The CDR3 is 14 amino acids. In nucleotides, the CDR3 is TGCGCCAGCAGTCAAAAGGGGGCCGATCAGCCCCAGCATTTT. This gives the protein CASSQKGADQPQHF.

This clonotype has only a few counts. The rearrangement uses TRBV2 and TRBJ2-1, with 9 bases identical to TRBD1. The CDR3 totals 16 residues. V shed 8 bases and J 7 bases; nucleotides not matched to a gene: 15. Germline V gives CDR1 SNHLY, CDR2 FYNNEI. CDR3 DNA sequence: TGTGCCAGCGGCGGACCGGGACAGGGTTGGGGTAATGAGCAGTTCTTC. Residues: CASGGPGQGWGNEQFF.

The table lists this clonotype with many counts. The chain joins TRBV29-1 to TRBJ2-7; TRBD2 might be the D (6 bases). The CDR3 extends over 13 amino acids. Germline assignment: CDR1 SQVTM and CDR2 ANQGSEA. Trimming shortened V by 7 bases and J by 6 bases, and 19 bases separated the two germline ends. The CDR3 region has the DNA TGCAGCGGTGGAGGGTTTTCATCCGGCGAGCAGTACTTC. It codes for CSGGGFSSGEQYF.

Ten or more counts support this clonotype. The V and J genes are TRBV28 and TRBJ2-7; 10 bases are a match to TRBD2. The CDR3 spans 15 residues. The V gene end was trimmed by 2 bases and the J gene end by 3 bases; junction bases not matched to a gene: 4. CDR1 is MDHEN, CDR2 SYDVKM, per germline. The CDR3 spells CASSLTASGSYEQYF. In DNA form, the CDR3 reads TGTGCCAGCAGTTTAACGGCTAGCGGGAGCTACGAGCAGTACTTC.

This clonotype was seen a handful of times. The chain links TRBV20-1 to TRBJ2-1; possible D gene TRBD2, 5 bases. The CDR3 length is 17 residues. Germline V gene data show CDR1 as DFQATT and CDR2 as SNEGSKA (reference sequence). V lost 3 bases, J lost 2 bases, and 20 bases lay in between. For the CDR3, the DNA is TGCAGTGCTAGTGACCAATCCGGGATAGGAACCTACAATGAGCAGTTCTTC. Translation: CSASDQSGIGTYNEQFF.

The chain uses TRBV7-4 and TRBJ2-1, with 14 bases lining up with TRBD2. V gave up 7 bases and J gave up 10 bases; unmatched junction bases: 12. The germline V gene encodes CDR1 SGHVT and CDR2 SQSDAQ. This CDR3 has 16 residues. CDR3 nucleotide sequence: TGTGCCAGCACCCTGATGACTAGCGGGGGGGCCGGGGAGCAGTTCTTC. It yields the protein CASTLMTSGGAGEQFF.